A single sample is the source of the 17 T cell receptor beta chains below, sequenced in a study of T cells after yellow fever vaccination. From the 5' RACE reads, TCRdb called clonotypes with MiXCR, one entry per CDR3 protein. This sample has 360,000 or so distinct CDR3 sequences, with under 14% found just once. Sample: PBMCs, taken on the day of the first yellow fever vaccination. The receptors originated from a man between 18 and 35 years old who received the YFV17D yellow fever vaccine.

This clonotype was detected only once. The rearrangement links TRBV2 to TRBJ1-5; TRBD1 matches at 7 bases. The junction had 6 bases not matched to a gene; V was cut back by 7 bases and J by 6 bases. Germline values: CDR1 SNHLY, CDR2 FYNNEI. CDR3 length: 13 residues. CDR3 bases: TGTGCCAGCACCTTCGAGGGGGCTCAGCCCCAGCATTTT. Translated: CASTFEGAQPQHF.

This clonotype turned up a few times. V gene TRBV6-2 or TRBV6-3 combines with J gene TRBJ2-4, with D unclear. V lost 5 bases and J lost 4, with 15 bases in between. Germline values: CDR1 MNHEY, CDR2 SVGEGT. The CDR3 loop spans 15 amino acids. The CDR3 DNA is TGTGCCAGCAGTCCCGGATCTCATCCTAAAAACATTCAGTACTTC. Protein: CASSPGSHPKNIQYF.

This clonotype turned up a few times. The rearrangement joins TRBV20-1 to TRBJ2-7; 11 bases align to TRBD2. The CDR3 totals 14 residues. Trimming removed 5 bases from V and 0 bases from J; junction bases left unmatched: 3. Germline CDR1 is DFQATT and CDR2 is SNEGSKA (reference sequence). The CDR3 DNA is TGCAGTGCTGGTAGCGGGGGGGCCTCCTACGAGCAGTACGTC. It translates to CSAGSGGASYEQYV.

The chain recombines TRBV7-2 with TRBJ1-2; D remains unclear. This CDR3 spans 13 amino acids. Between the trimmed V and J ends, which lost 0 bases and 8 bases, there was a span of 10 bases. CDR1 is SGHTA, CDR2 FQGNSA, per germline. The DNA of the CDR3 is TGTGCCAGCAGCTTAGCCGTAGCTGCGGGCTACACCTTC. Translation gives CASSLAVAAGYTF.

This clonotype occurred many times. CDR3 sequence reads: CASSFSGGAFGNEQFF. CDR3 nucleotides: TGTGCCAGCAGCTTTAGCGGGGGGGCCTTCGGGAATGAGCAGTTCTTC. The chain has TRBV7-2 and TRBJ2-1; 11 nucleotides agree with TRBD2. Germline CDR1 and CDR2: SGHTA and FQGNSA. V trimming: 3 bases; J trimming: 7 bases; junction bases outside the gene matches: 8. The CDR3 spans 16 residues.

The table lists this clonotype with a few counts. The chain joins TRBV5-6 to TRBJ1-5; no firm D call. The CDR3 length is 15 residues. The germline V gene encodes CDR1 SGHDT and CDR2 YYEEEE. Trimming stripped 3 bases from V and 5 bases from J, with 15 bases between. CDR3 nucleotides: TGTGCCAGCAGCTCGTTACGAATTGGGGATCAGCCCCAGCATTTT. Translating gives CASSSLRIGDQPQHF.

There are many counts of this clonotype. The rearrangement links TRBV12-3 or TRBV12-4 to TRBJ2-5; TRBD1 might be the D (5 bases). The CDR3 length is 13 residues. The V end was cut by 3 bases, the J end by 7 bases, with 12 bases between. The CDR3 spells CASSLGLKGTQYF. The CDR3 coding sequence is TGTGCCAGCAGTTTGGGGCTGAAGGGGACCCAGTACTTC.

This clonotype occurred many times. The rearrangement joins TRBV20-1 to TRBJ2-5; the match to TRBD1 covers 8 bases. This CDR3 is built from 13 residues. The V segment lost 3 bases and the J segment 4 bases; nucleotides outside the gene matches: 4. Germline V lookup: CDR1 DFQATT, CDR2 SNEGSKA (reference sequence). CDR3 nucleotides: TGCAGTGCTAGTCAGGGGGCGGGAGAGACCCAGTACTTC. Amino acid sequence: CSASQGAGETQYF.

This chain uses TRBV7-2 with TRBJ2-1, with 10 positions matching TRBD2. This CDR3 is built from 15 residues. V lost 7 bases, J lost 4 bases, and 7 bases stayed unmatched. In germline, CDR1 is SGHTA, CDR2 FQGNSA. The CDR3 loop reads CASTSSSGSYNEQFF. In DNA form, the CDR3 reads TGTGCCAGCACCTCTTCTAGCGGGAGTTACAATGAGCAGTTCTTC.

This clonotype was seen only a few times. The chain links TRBV28 to TRBJ2-3, with D perhaps being TRBD1 or TRBD2 (6 bases each). The CDR3 sequence is 15 residues long. Germline CDR1 is MDHEN and CDR2 is SYDVKM. V dropped 3 bases and J dropped 4 bases, with 14 bases sitting between them. The CDR3 DNA reads as TGTGCCAGCAGTTTTTTGGGGGGCATCCCAGATACGCAGTATTTT. Translating it yields CASSFLGGIPDTQYF.

This clonotype appeared a few times. The chain employs TRBV4-2 and TRBJ1-6; TRBD1 might be the D (6 bases). Trimming pared 4 bases from V and 10 bases from J, leaving 26 bases between. Germline V lookup: CDR1 LGHNA, CDR2 YNFKEQ. The CDR3 is made up of 18 amino acids. CDR3: CASSPSWHAGGEGSPLHF. The CDR3 DNA is TGTGCCAGCAGCCCTTCATGGCATGCCGGGGGCGAGGGATCACCCCTCCACTTT.

In this sample, this clonotype turned up a few times. CDR3 coding DNA: TGTGCCAGCACTTGGCAACGAAACTATGGCTACACCTTC. This codes for CASTWQRNYGYTF. The chain couples TRBV2 to TRBJ1-2, with D unresolved. CDR1 and CDR2 (germline): SNHLY, FYNNEI. V lost 7 bases, J lost 2 bases, and 11 bases lay in between. The CDR3 loop spans 13 amino acids.

This clonotype was observed at least ten times. The genes are TRBV7-9 and TRBJ2-1; maybe TRBD2 (5 bases). Germline values: CDR1 SEHNR, CDR2 FQNEAQ (reference sequence). This CDR3 spans 15 amino acids. Between the trimmed V and J ends, which lost 4 bases and 3 bases, there was a span of 13 bases. The CDR3 nucleotides read TGTGCCAGCAGCTCGGGGTGGTCGAGCTACAATGAGCAGTTCTTC. Residues: CASSSGWSSYNEQFF.

Many counts were recorded for this clonotype. The genes are TRBV24-1 and TRBJ2-5; D gene ambiguous. The ends were cut back, 4 bases at V and 3 bases at J, with 14 bases in the middle. The CDR3 runs 15 residues. From germline, CDR1 is KGHDR and CDR2 SFDVKD. CDR3 amino acids: CATSDPEEMKETQYF. CDR3 bases: TGTGCCACCAGTGACCCCGAAGAGATGAAAGAGACCCAGTACTTC.

This sequence joins TRBV5-1 and TRBJ2-1; no firm D call. With 0 bases removed from V and 9 bases from J, the gap between germline ends came to 10 bases. This CDR3 contains 13 residues. Germline CDR1 and CDR2: SGHRS and YFSETQ. The CDR3 DNA reads as TGCGCCAGCAGCTTGGACGGGTCAAGTGAGCAGTTCTTC. Translating it yields CASSLDGSSEQFF.

J is TRBJ2-7 and V is TRBV6-1; 8 bases are shared with TRBD1. Germline V gives CDR1 MNHNS, CDR2 SASEGT. V dropped 5 bases and J dropped 5; count of bases not matched to a gene: 5. The CDR3 is 13 amino acids. The CDR3 coding sequence is TGTGCCAGCAGTATTGACAGGGGTCACGAGCAGTACGTC. Translating it yields CASSIDRGHEQYV.

A few counts support this clonotype. V and J are TRBV2 and TRBJ1-5; a weak D match, TRBD1 (6 bases). V dropped 4 bases and J dropped 6 bases, with 16 bases sitting between them. The CDR3 is 15 residues long. From germline, CDR1 is SNHLY and CDR2 FYNNEI. CDR3 bases: TGTGCCAGCAGTGTTGACAGGCTAGGGAGTCAGCCCCAGCATTTT. Residues: CASSVDRLGSQPQHF.